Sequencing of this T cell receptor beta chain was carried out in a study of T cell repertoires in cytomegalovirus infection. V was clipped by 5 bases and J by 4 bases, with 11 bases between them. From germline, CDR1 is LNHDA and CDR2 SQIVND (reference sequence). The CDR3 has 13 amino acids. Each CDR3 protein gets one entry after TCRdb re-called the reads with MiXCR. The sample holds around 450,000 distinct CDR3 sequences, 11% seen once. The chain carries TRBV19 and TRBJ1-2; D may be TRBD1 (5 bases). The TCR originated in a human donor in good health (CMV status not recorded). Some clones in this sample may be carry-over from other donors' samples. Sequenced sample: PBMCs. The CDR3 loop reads CASSYRRRYGYTF. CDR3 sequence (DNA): TGTGCCAGTAGTTACAGGAGGCGCTATGGCTACACCTTC.